These T cell receptor beta chains were read from a single sample in a study of T cell responses to AZD1222 COVID-19 vaccine. The method was immunoSEQ multiplex PCR; TCRdb's version includes in-frame clones alone and lacks a portion of them. The sample has approximately 150,000 clones; roughly nine tenths are singletons. The sample in question was peripheral blood, obtained 28 days after the second AZD1222 dose. Every receptor here comes from an adult who received the AZD1222 COVID-19 vaccine. Each CDR3 is given with its conserved first and last residue. Each record gives: V gene, D gene, clone size, J gene, CDR3 protein, CDR3 DNA. A D gene is named only where the DNA matches it firmly. Size values are once, few and many counts, or a class for expanded clones, and some rows have none.

V gene: TRBV10-2
D gene: NA
clone size: NA
J gene: TRBJ1-2
CDR3 protein: CATILVPSNNIGYTF
CDR3 DNA: TGCGCCACCATCCTCGTACCGTCGAATAACATTGGCTACACCTTC

V gene: TRBV29-1
D gene: TRBD1
clone size: NA
J gene: TRBJ1-1
CDR3 protein: CSVGQGLNTEAFF
CDR3 DNA: TGCAGCGTCGGACAGGGGCTGAACACTGAAGCTTTCTTT

V gene: TRBV5-1
D gene: NA
clone size: NA
J gene: TRBJ1-4
CDR3 protein: CASSEQGGGEKLFF
CDR3 DNA: TGCGCCAGCAGCGAACAGGGAGGTGGGGAAAAACTGTTTTTT

V gene: TRBV4-2
D gene: NA
clone size: few
J gene: TRBJ1-3
CDR3 protein: CASSPTGGSSGNTIYF
CDR3 DNA: TGTGCCAGCAGCCCTACAGGCGGGAGCTCTGGAAACACCATATATTTT

V gene: TRBV30
D gene: NA
clone size: once
J gene: TRBJ2-3
CDR3 protein: CAWKPPPTDTQYF
CDR3 DNA: TGTGCCTGGAAGCCCCCACCCACAGATACGCAGTATTTT

V gene: TRBV10-3
D gene: NA
clone size: NA
J gene: TRBJ2-7
CDR3 protein: CAIMGQTSYEQYF
CDR3 DNA: TGTGCCATCATGGGGCAGACTTCCTACGAGCAGTACTTC

V gene: TRBV30
D gene: NA
clone size: NA
J gene: TRBJ2-1
CDR3 protein: CAYKRRSYNEQFF
CDR3 DNA: TGTGCCTACAAGCGTCGCTCCTACAATGAGCAGTTCTTC

V gene: TRBV5-4
D gene: NA
clone size: NA
J gene: TRBJ1-4
CDR3 protein: CASSAEVNEKLFF
CDR3 DNA: TGTGCCAGCAGCGCTGAAGTTAATGAAAAACTGTTTTTT

V gene: TRBV24-1
D gene: NA
clone size: NA
J gene: TRBJ2-1
CDR3 protein: CATSDLAPGEGNEQFF
CDR3 DNA: TGTGCCACCAGTGATTTGGCCCCAGGGGAGGGCAATGAGCAGTTCTTC

V gene: TRBV6-1
D gene: NA
clone size: few
J gene: TRBJ1-2
CDR3 protein: CASSELARQGYTF
CDR3 DNA: TGTGCCAGCAGTGAACTGGCCCGTCAGGGCTACACCTTC

V gene: TRBV24-1
D gene: NA
clone size: NA
J gene: TRBJ1-2
CDR3 protein: CATSDLRCENYGYTF
CDR3 DNA: TGTGCCACCAGTGATTTGCGTTGCGAGAACTATGGCTACACCTTC

V gene: TRBV10-3
D gene: NA
clone size: NA
J gene: TRBJ1-2
CDR3 protein: CATTGRVNYGYTF
CDR3 DNA: TGTGCCACCACCGGACGGGTTAACTATGGCTACACCTTC

V gene: TRBV3-1/TRBV3-2
D gene: TRBD1
clone size: NA
J gene: TRBJ2-7
CDR3 protein: CASSPPPGQGFNEQYF
CDR3 DNA: TGTGCCAGCAGCCCTCCTCCGGGACAGGGGTTCAACGAGCAGTACTTC

V gene: TRBV3-1/TRBV3-2
D gene: NA
clone size: NA
J gene: TRBJ2-1
CDR3 protein: CASSQAYEQFF
CDR3 DNA: TGTGCCAGCAGCCAGGCCTATGAGCAGTTCTTC

V gene: TRBV15
D gene: TRBD1
clone size: once
J gene: TRBJ1-5
CDR3 protein: CATSRNDRGFGQPQHF
CDR3 DNA: TGTGCCACCAGCAGAAACGACAGGGGATTCGGTCAGCCCCAGCATTTT

V gene: TRBV27
D gene: NA
clone size: NA
J gene: TRBJ2-5
CDR3 protein: CASSSIWKGGGETQYF
CDR3 DNA: TGTGCCAGCAGTTCTATCTGGAAAGGGGGAGGAGAGACCCAGTACTTC

V gene: TRBV9
D gene: NA
clone size: NA
J gene: TRBJ1-2
CDR3 protein: CASSTGQSANYGYTF
CDR3 DNA: TGTGCCAGCAGCACTGGACAGAGTGCTAACTATGGCTACACCTTC

V gene: TRBV10-3
D gene: NA
clone size: NA
J gene: TRBJ1-3
CDR3 protein: CAISDIPGNTIYF
CDR3 DNA: TGTGCCATCAGTGACATCCCTGGAAACACCATATATTTT

V gene: TRBV12-3/TRBV12-4
D gene: NA
clone size: NA
J gene: TRBJ1-5
CDR3 protein: CASSFFSNQPQHF
CDR3 DNA: TGTGCCAGCAGTTTTTTTTCGAATCAGCCCCAGCATTTT

V gene: TRBV5-6
D gene: NA
clone size: NA
J gene: TRBJ1-2
CDR3 protein: CASSLKVLYGYTF
CDR3 DNA: TGTGCCAGCAGCCTGAAGGTACTCTATGGCTACACCTTC

V gene: TRBV6-4
D gene: NA
clone size: NA
J gene: TRBJ2-4
CDR3 protein: CASSEYGGLAKNIQYF
CDR3 DNA: TGTGCCAGCAGTGAATACGGGGGGCTAGCCAAAAACATTCAGTACTTC

V gene: TRBV6-4
D gene: TRBD1
clone size: NA
J gene: TRBJ1-1
CDR3 protein: CASSLGQGNTEAFF
CDR3 DNA: TGTGCCAGCAGCTTAGGACAGGGGAACACTGAAGCTTTCTTT

V gene: TRBV7-2
D gene: NA
clone size: NA
J gene: TRBJ2-3
CDR3 protein: CASSNLPGRTTDTQYF
CDR3 DNA: TGTGCCAGCAGCAACCTTCCGGGCAGGACGACAGATACGCAGTATTTT